The 24 T cell receptor beta chains reported below all come from one sample, sequenced in a study of cytomegalovirus exposure and HLA in healthy donors. Profiled with immunoSEQ multiplex PCR; TCRdb holds only in-frame clones, not every one. The table includes 60,000 to 75,000 clones, about 96% detected once. The sequencing input was PBMCs. The source of these receptors is a man aged 18 to 29 in good health and CMV-seronegative.

The chain recombines TRBV11-2 with TRBJ2-5, with D uncertain. This CDR3 has 13 residues. V was cut by 5 bases and J by 5 bases, with 12 bases left in between. The germline gives CDR1 SGHAT, CDR2 FQNNGV. This CDR3 reads CASSDRSTETQYF. CDR3 DNA: TGTGCCAGCAGCGATCGCTCTACCGAGACCCAGTACTTC.

V usage is TRBV15 and J usage is TRBJ2-1; 10 nucleotides align to TRBD2. The J segment lost 0 bases and the V segment lost 1 base, leaving 0 bases of the junction unmatched. Germline V gives CDR1 LNHNV, CDR2 YYDKDF (reference sequence). CDR3 length: 16 residues. DNA of the CDR3: TGTGCCACCAGCAGAGCTAGCGGGAGCTCCTACAATGAGCAGTTCTTC. It encodes CATSRASGSSYNEQFF.

This chain connects TRBV20-1 to TRBJ2-5; D call uncertain. Trimming took off 6 bases at V and 2 bases at J, with 7 bases between the two ends. The CDR3 is 11 residues long. CDR1 is DFQATT, CDR2 SNEGSKA, per germline (reference sequence). The CDR3 DNA is TGCAGTGCCCCCCCACAAGAGACCCAGTACTTC. Protein sequence: CSAPPQETQYF.

The chain combines TRBV27 with TRBJ1-1; maybe TRBD1 (6 bases). Germline values: CDR1 MNHEY, CDR2 SMNVEV (reference sequence). CDR3 length: 16 residues. V gave up 5 bases and J gave up 8 bases, with 24 bases separating them. CDR3 DNA sequence: TGTGCCAGCAGTCGTAGAAACGGCAGGGGTCCCACCGAAGCTTTCTTT. It translates to CASSRRNGRGPTEAFF.

The chain is built from TRBV4-3 and TRBJ2-7; 8 bases fit TRBD2. The junction had 7 bases not matched to a gene; V was cut back by 0 bases and J by 6 bases. The CDR3 is 15 amino acids. Germline CDR1 LGHNA, CDR2 YSLEER. The DNA of the CDR3 is TGCGCCAGCAGCCAAGAGACGGGAGGGGGGGGCGAGCAGTACTTC. Translating it yields CASSQETGGGGEQYF.

This chain uses TRBV5-1 with TRBJ2-5; D perhaps matches TRBD1 (6 bases). The length of the CDR3 is 14 residues. The germline gives CDR1 SGHRS, CDR2 YFSETQ. Deletions cut 4 bases from V and 2 bases from J, with 12 bases between. The CDR3 here is CASSHGTYQETQYF. The CDR3 nucleotides are TGCGCCAGCAGCCACGGGACATATCAAGAGACCCAGTACTTC. Complete variable domain (other parts from reference TRBV5-1 and TRBJ2-5): KAGVTQTPRYLIKTRGQQVTLSCSPISGHRSVSWYQQTPGQGLQFLFEYFSETQRNKGNFPGRFSGRQFSNSRSEMNVSTLELGDSALYLCASSHGTYQETQYFGPGTRLLVL.

This sequence joins TRBV27 and TRBJ2-7; D perhaps matches TRBD1 (5 bases). The V end was cut by 0 bases, the J end by 4 bases, with 10 bases between. The CDR3 is 14 amino acids. Looked up from germline, CDR1 is MNHEY and CDR2 is SMNVEV (reference sequence). In DNA, the CDR3 is TGTGCCAGCAGTTTATCAGGGGTATTATACGAGCAGTACTTC. Translated: CASSLSGVLYEQYF.

The rearrangement uses TRBV10-3 and TRBJ2-1; 7 bases line up with TRBD2. The CDR3 has 15 residues. Per the germline V gene, CDR1 is ENHRY and CDR2 is SYGVKD. V dropped 3 bases and J dropped 8; count of bases not matched to a gene: 10. CDR3 DNA: TGTGCCATCAGTGATCCCGGACTAGTTGGTGATGAGCAGTTCTTC. This gives the protein CAISDPGLVGDEQFF.

The chain joins TRBV27 to TRBJ1-5; 7 nucleotides align to TRBD1. CDR1 and CDR2 (germline): MNHEY, SMNVEV (reference sequence). The CDR3 has 15 amino acids. Losses at the gene ends were 6 bases for V and 2 bases for J; bases not matched to a gene: 7. The CDR3 reads CASSRLTGGNQPQHF. The DNA of the CDR3 is TGTGCCAGCAGCCGGTTAACAGGGGGCAATCAGCCCCAGCATTTT.

The V call is TRBV16, the J call TRBJ2-7, with 8 positions matching TRBD1. The junction had 4 bases not matched to a gene; V was cut back by 2 bases and J by 4 bases. The CDR3 has 14 amino acids. CDR1 KGHSY and CDR2 FQNENV come from the germline V gene. The DNA for the CDR3 is TGTGCCAGCAGCCAAGGCAGGGGGCTGTACGAGCAGTACTTC. Translating gives CASSQGRGLYEQYF.

The chain links TRBV27 to TRBJ2-4; the match to TRBD2 covers 8 bases. The germline gives CDR1 MNHEY, CDR2 SMNVEV (reference sequence). J was trimmed by 6 bases and V by 8 bases; bases with no gene match: 3. CDR3 length equals 12 residues. The CDR3 DNA is TGTGCCAGCCGGGGGGGAGGAAACATTCAGTACTTC. Protein sequence: CASRGGGNIQYF.

V is TRBV7-9 and J is TRBJ1-1; D is unresolved. V lost 5 bases to trimming and J lost 1 base, with 5 bases between them. This CDR3 region has 12 residues. In germline, CDR1 is SEHNR, CDR2 FQNEAQ (reference sequence). CDR3 sequence (DNA): TGTGCCAGCAGCCCAAAGAACACTGAAGCTTTCTTT. Its translation is CASSPKNTEAFF.

The rearrangement links TRBV4-3 to TRBJ2-1, with TRBD2 matching 7 bases. This CDR3 region has 16 residues. Trimming took 2 bases from V and 4 from J; bases not matched to a gene: 8. Germline assignment: CDR1 LGHNA and CDR2 YSLEER. CDR3 DNA sequence: TGCGCCAGCAGCCAACGGGGACTAAGGAGTTACAATGAGCAGTTCTTC. This sequence encodes CASSQRGLRSYNEQFF.

The chain carries TRBV21-1 and TRBJ2-5; the D call in the table, TRBD1, was not verified against the DNA. TRBV21-1 is reported as a pseudogene. The CDR3 is made up of 22 amino acids. The CDR3 bases are TGTGCCAGCAGCAATACTGAGAATTTCTGGGACAGGGGCGGGGGGCAGCAAGAGACCCAGTACTTC. It encodes CASSNTENFWDRGGGQQETQYF.

This clone was counted once. The rearrangement links TRBV9 to TRBJ2-4; TRBD2 is a possible D gene (5 bases). Germline V gene lookup returns CDR1 SGDLS and CDR2 YYNGEE. The length of the CDR3 is 17 residues. Trimming pared 0 bases from V and 7 bases from J, leaving 20 bases between. The CDR3 spells CASSVGPTTNAGNIQYF. DNA for the CDR3: TGTGCCAGCAGCGTAGGACCCACCACCAACGCGGGCAACATTCAGTACTTC.

The chain is built from TRBV2 and TRBJ2-7; TRBD2 is a possible D gene (5 bases). The germline gives CDR1 SNHLY, CDR2 FYNNEI. CDR3 length: 12 amino acids. Between the trimmed V and J ends, which lost 7 bases and 1 base, there was a span of 8 bases. The CDR3 DNA sequence: TGTGCCAGCAACCGGGGATCCTACGAGCAGTACTTC. Translated: CASNRGSYEQYF.

The chain couples TRBV7-9 to TRBJ1-3; D not resolved. Trimming took 9 bases from V and 2 from J, leaving 11 bases between them. Germline V gene lookup returns CDR1 SEHNR and CDR2 FQNEAQ (reference sequence). The CDR3 spans 13 residues. CDR3 protein: CARQTTAGNTIYF. CDR3 nucleotide sequence: TGTGCCAGACAGACTACAGCTGGAAACACCATATATTTT.

The V gene is TRBV28, the J gene TRBJ2-3; 9 bases align to TRBD2. Germline V lookup: CDR1 MDHEN, CDR2 SYDVKM. The CDR3 sequence is 16 residues long. The V and J ends lost 3 bases and 2 bases, in that order; junction bases with no gene match: 6. CDR3 bases: TGTGCCAGCAGTTTTCCTAGCGGGGACCTCACAGATACGCAGTATTTT. It specifies CASSFPSGDLTDTQYF.

The V gene is TRBV4-3, the J gene TRBJ1-5; a weak D match, TRBD1 (6 bases). Trimming stripped 0 bases from V and 6 bases from J, with 15 bases between. CDR3 size: 16 residues. CDR1 is LGHNA and CDR2 is YSLEER in the germline V gene. CDR3 nucleotides: TGCGCCAGCAGCCAAGATAGGGGGGGCTTGGGTCAGCCCCAGCATTTT. Encoded protein: CASSQDRGGLGQPQHF.

This clone is a singleton in its sample. The chain recombines TRBV5-3 with TRBJ1-1; no reliable D call. TRBV5-3 is given ORF status, its function remaining uncertain. The CDR3 is made up of 14 amino acids. The V end lost 1 base, the J end lost 4 bases, and 11 bases lay between the germline ends. In DNA form, the CDR3 reads TGTGCCAGAAGCTTGCGGTCGCCGGGCACTGAAGCTTTCTTT. Translated, it gives CARSLRSPGTEAFF.

As regards this clone: An end of the junction does not agree with germline; a read error may underlie this. This chain uses TRBV5-1 with TRBJ1-2; the match to TRBD1 covers 7 bases. Per germline, CDR1 SGHRS and CDR2 YFSETQ. CDR3 size: 13 residues. The CDR3 region is CASSRDSSYGHTF. The CDR3 coding sequence is TGCGCCAGCAGCCGGGACAGCTCCTATGGCCACACCTTC.

CDR3 nucleotides: TGTGCCAGCAGTTCCCCGGAGGGCTATGGCTACACCTTC. It codes for CASSSPEGYGYTF. The chain is built from TRBV6-6 and TRBJ1-2; D call uncertain. This CDR3 comprises 13 residues. V dropped 4 bases and J dropped 4 bases, with 10 bases sitting between them. The germline V gene has CDR1 MNHNY and CDR2 SVGAGI (reference sequence).

The chain employs TRBV19 and TRBJ2-1; 13 nucleotides align to TRBD2. CDR1 LNHDA and CDR2 SQIVND come from the germline V gene (reference sequence). The V and J ends lost 5 bases and 5 bases, in that order; junction bases with no gene match: 9. There are 17 residues in the CDR3. The CDR3 DNA is TGTGCCAGTAGTGGTTACAGGACTAGCGGGAGTCACAATGAGCAGTTCTTC. Residues: CASSGYRTSGSHNEQFF.

The chain links TRBV6-5 to TRBJ1-1; TRBD1 agrees at 7 bases. Germline CDR1 is MNHEY and CDR2 is SVGAGI. The CDR3 loop spans 14 amino acids. Unmatched junction bases numbered 6, after V lost 6 bases and J lost 2 bases. CDR3 coding DNA: TGTGCCAGCAGCCCGGACAGGCTTAACACTGAAGCTTTCTTT. The encoded protein is CASSPDRLNTEAFF.